Each of the 27 T cell receptor beta chains below was sequenced from the same sample in a study of identical twins. TCRdb used MiXCR to reprocess the 5' RACE reads, holding one entry per CDR3 protein. The sample has some 260,000 distinct CDR3 sequences; 11% to 15% are singletons. Sequencing input: memory (CD45RO+) T cells sorted from blood. These receptors originate from a woman under 30 in good health.

CDR3 in amino acids: CASSSKSLSSETQYF. CDR3 DNA: TGTGCCAGCAGCTCTAAAAGTTTGTCCTCAGAGACCCAGTACTTC. The J gene is TRBJ2-5, the V gene TRBV5-6; no reliable D call. This CDR3 has 15 amino acids. V was trimmed by 3 bases and J by 4 bases, leaving 16 bases between them. Per germline, CDR1 SGHDT and CDR2 YYEEEE.

V gene TRBV15 combines with J gene TRBJ1-3, with a tentative D call TRBD1 (6 bases). V gave up 8 bases and J gave up 0 bases, with 11 bases separating them. CDR1 and CDR2 from the germline V gene are LNHNV and YYDKDF (reference sequence). The CDR3 covers 14 residues. The CDR3 nucleotides read TGTGCCACCCGACGGGACACCTCTGGAAACACCATATATTTT. As protein: CATRRDTSGNTIYF.

About this clonotype itself: The junction departs from the called germline gene at one end, perhaps through a read error. The chain's CDR3 is CASSPTTGKETHYF. The CDR3 nucleotides read TGTGCCAGCAGCCCAACGACAGGGAAAGAGACCCATTACTTC. The J gene is TRBJ2-5, the V gene TRBV3-1; 7 bases are shared with TRBD1. The CDR3 runs 14 residues. Per germline, CDR1 LGHDT and CDR2 YNNKEL (reference sequence).

This clonotype was seen a few times. This chain uses TRBV5-6 with TRBJ2-7; D is possibly TRBD2 (5 bases). CDR3 length: 17 amino acids. V was pared by 0 bases and J by 7 bases, with 23 bases between. In germline, CDR1 is SGHDT, CDR2 YYEEEE. This CDR3 is CASSLAKDGPYSGEQYF. As DNA, the CDR3 is TGTGCCAGCAGCTTGGCCAAGGACGGACCATACTCGGGAGAGCAGTACTTC.

For the CDR3, the DNA is TGTGCCAGCAGCCCGTGGACAGTCCAAGAGACCCAGTACTTC. Protein product: CASSPWTVQETQYF. The V gene is TRBV7-9, the J gene TRBJ2-5, with TRBD1 as a possible D gene (6 bases). There are 14 residues in the CDR3. The V gene lost 5 bases and the J gene lost 1 base, with 11 bases spanning the gap. The V gene's germline CDR1 is SEHNR and CDR2 FQNEAQ (reference sequence).

This clonotype was observed a handful of times. The chain is built from TRBV20-1 and TRBJ2-1; 8 nucleotides line up with TRBD2. The CDR3 totals 14 residues. Germline CDR1 is DFQATT and CDR2 is SNEGSKA (reference sequence). The V gene end was trimmed by 4 bases and the J gene end by 4 bases; junction bases not matched to a gene: 6. For the CDR3, the DNA is TGCAGTGCTAAGACTAGCGTTGCATACAATGAGCAGTTCTTC. Translated: CSAKTSVAYNEQFF.

This rearrangement joins TRBV20-1 to TRBJ2-1; D unclear. The V gene's germline CDR1 is DFQATT and CDR2 SNEGSKA (reference sequence). The CDR3 has 11 residues. Trimming took 3 bases from V and 5 from J, leaving 5 bases between them. CDR3 bases: TGCAGTGCTAGTACTAACAATGAGCAGTTCTTC. It specifies CSASTNNEQFF.

The chain joins TRBV7-2 to TRBJ2-1, with D possibly matching TRBD1 (6 bases). Trimming removed 5 bases from V and 4 bases from J, with 18 bases in between. This CDR3 is 16 amino acids long. CDR1 SGHTA and CDR2 FQGNSA come from the germline V gene. The CDR3 region is CASSPWWDTGYNEQFF. The DNA of the CDR3 is TGTGCCAGCAGCCCCTGGTGGGACACCGGTTACAATGAGCAGTTCTTC.

This clonotype was recorded at least ten times. The chain uses TRBV12-3 or TRBV12-4 and TRBJ1-2; 8 bases match TRBD1. Trimming cost V 3 bases and J 6 bases; bases outside gene matches: 3. The CDR3 is 13 residues long. CDR3: CASSFLDRDGYTF. CDR3 nucleotides: TGTGCCAGCAGTTTTTTGGACAGGGATGGCTACACCTTC.

In nucleotides, the CDR3 is TGTGCCAGCAGAACGACTAGCGGGCAGGACATTCAGTACTTC. Amino acids: CASRTTSGQDIQYF. The J gene is TRBJ2-4, the V gene TRBV6-1; 10 nucleotides agree with TRBD2. Germline V gives CDR1 MNHNS, CDR2 SASEGT. V gave up 6 bases and J gave up 8 bases; unmatched junction bases: 7. The length of the CDR3 is 14 residues.

The V and J genes are TRBV5-5 and TRBJ2-3; no definite D call. The CDR3 runs 14 residues. The V end was cut by 4 bases, the J end by 2 bases, with 11 bases between. CDR1 is SGHKS and CDR2 is YYEKEE in the germline V gene (reference sequence). DNA of the CDR3: TGTGCCAGCAGCCAACAGACTTTCACAGATACGCAGTATTTT. Protein: CASSQQTFTDTQYF.

Concerning this clonotype itself: A much more abundant neighbour one base away suggests this may be a read error. The chain employs TRBV7-2 and TRBJ2-7, with 7 bases aligning to TRBD2. CDR3 length: 13 residues. V was pared by 5 bases and J by 0 bases, with 1 base of the junction left unmatched. The V gene's germline CDR1 is SGHTA and CDR2 FQGNSA. For the CDR3, the DNA is TGTGCCAGCAGCCCTAGCGGCTCCTACGAGCAGTACTTC. Translating it yields CASSPSGSYEQYF.

This clonotype was seen a few times. The gene calls are TRBV2 and TRBJ1-2, with 7 bases aligning to TRBD1. This CDR3 comprises 15 residues. The germline gives CDR1 SNHLY, CDR2 FYNNEI. V lost 3 bases and J lost 2; bases outside the gene matches: 6. CDR3 sequence: CASSETGIDNYGYTF. CDR3 nucleotide sequence: TGTGCCAGCAGTGAGACAGGGATCGACAACTATGGCTACACCTTC.

This clonotype was seen only a few times. The gene calls are TRBV18 and TRBJ1-5; D gene unclear. Trimming took off 3 bases at V and 3 bases at J, with 6 bases between the two ends. The CDR3 is 13 residues long. Germline values: CDR1 KGHSH, CDR2 LQKENI. CDR3 loop: CASSPSINQPQHF. CDR3 sequence (DNA): TGTGCCAGCTCACCGAGCATCAATCAGCCCCAGCATTTT.

The V gene is TRBV29-1, the J gene TRBJ1-1, with 9 nucleotides matching TRBD1. CDR3 length equals 14 residues. Germline loops: CDR1 SQVTM, CDR2 ANQGSEA. The V gene end was trimmed by 3 bases and the J gene end by 3 bases; junction bases not matched to a gene: 5. CDR3 sequence reads: CSVDWGQGYTEAFF. The CDR3 DNA follows: TGCAGCGTTGACTGGGGACAGGGATACACTGAAGCTTTCTTT.

The chain couples TRBV3-1 to TRBJ2-1; TRBD1 aligns across 8 bases. Germline V gene data show CDR1 as LGHDT and CDR2 as YNNKEL (reference sequence). V shed 0 bases and J 9 bases; nucleotides not matched to a gene: 10. There are 16 residues in the CDR3. The CDR3 region is CASSQEDREERSEQFF. The CDR3 region has the DNA TGTGCCAGCAGCCAAGAGGACAGGGAAGAAAGAAGTGAGCAGTTCTTC.

In this sample, this clonotype turned up many times. The chain carries TRBV12-3 or TRBV12-4 and TRBJ2-1; TRBD2 is a possible D gene (5 bases). Deletions cut 5 bases from V and 10 bases from J, with 9 bases between. This CDR3 region has 11 residues. CDR3 sequence (DNA): TGTGCCAGCAGTAGAGCGGTAGAGCAGTTCTTC. Protein product: CASSRAVEQFF.

This rearrangement joins TRBV20-1 to TRBJ2-7, with 8 bases fitting TRBD2. Per the germline V gene, CDR1 is DFQATT and CDR2 is SNEGSKA (reference sequence). The CDR3 spans 17 residues. Trimming took 2 bases from V and 2 from J; bases not matched to a gene: 14. The CDR3 here is CSARPTLGGGTPYEQYF. Written as DNA, the CDR3 is TGCAGTGCTAGACCGACCCTCGGGGGGGGTACTCCCTACGAGCAGTACTTC.

In its sample, this clonotype was seen a few times. The genes are TRBV21-1 and TRBJ2-7; the table's D gene call, TRBD1, was not cross checked with the DNA. TRBV21-1 is tagged as a pseudogene. This CDR3 spans 16 amino acids. The DNA for the CDR3 is TGTGCCAGCAGCAAAGTTGGAGAGACAGATCCCTACGAGCAGTACTTC. The encoded protein is CASSKVGETDPYEQYF.

This clonotype was detected many times. The chain is built from TRBV6-1 and TRBJ2-3; D may be TRBD1 (5 bases). The CDR3 loop spans 13 amino acids. The V and J ends lost 11 bases and 1 base respectively, with 13 bases between them. Germline V lookup: CDR1 MNHNS, CDR2 SASEGT. The CDR3 DNA is TGTGCCTGCCGGAAAGGGGGCACAGATACGCAGTATTTT. It translates to CACRKGGTDTQYF.

This clonotype was seen ten or more times. The gene calls are TRBV12-3 or TRBV12-4 and TRBJ1-1, with D hard to call. Trimming shortened V by 5 bases and J by 0 bases, and 4 bases separated the two germline ends. The CDR3 extends over 12 amino acids. This CDR3 reads CASSRMNTEAFF. The CDR3 nucleotides read TGTGCCAGCAGTCGGATGAACACTGAAGCTTTCTTT.

This clonotype was recorded many times. The chain is built from TRBV29-1 and TRBJ1-1; D not resolved. Trimming removed 2 bases from V and 6 bases from J, with 13 bases in between. CDR1 and CDR2 from the germline V gene are SQVTM and ANQGSEA. There are 13 residues in the CDR3. As DNA, the CDR3 is TGCAGCGTTGAACCGGAGAGTTCGGCTGAAGCTTTCTTT. This translates into CSVEPESSAEAFF.

The chain has TRBV12-3 or TRBV12-4 and TRBJ2-7; possibly TRBD2 for D (6 bases). CDR3 length equals 15 residues. The V and J ends lost 5 bases and 0 bases respectively, with 14 bases between them. The CDR3 nucleotides read TGTGCCAGCAGTGTTACAGAGGAGGGCTCCTACGAGCAGTACTTC. It specifies CASSVTEEGSYEQYF.

This clonotype was counted only a few times. The genes are TRBV20-1 and TRBJ1-5; D remains unclear. Germline V gives CDR1 DFQATT, CDR2 SNEGSKA (reference sequence). Trimming left V 6 bases short and J 3 bases short, with 12 bases between. The CDR3 totals 13 residues. This CDR3 reads CSASSSVNQPQHF. As DNA, the CDR3 is TGCAGTGCGTCGAGCAGCGTCAATCAGCCCCAGCATTTT.

In this sample, this clonotype turned up a few times. The V and J genes are TRBV6-2 or TRBV6-3 and TRBJ2-2, with D possibly matching TRBD1 (6 bases). CDR3 size: 14 residues. The ends were cut back, 4 bases at V and 5 bases at J, with 11 bases in the middle. The germline gives CDR1 MNHEY, CDR2 SVGEGT. In DNA, the CDR3 is TGTGCCAGCAGTTCCCCTCAGGGGACCGGGGAGCTGTTTTTT. It encodes CASSSPQGTGELFF.

The CDR3 DNA reads TGTGCCAGCAGTACGGGACTACCAGGCGCAGATACGCAGTATTTT. Its protein product is CASSTGLPGADTQYF. The rearrangement joins TRBV12-3 or TRBV12-4 to TRBJ2-3, with 7 bases lining up with TRBD2. J lost 4 bases, V lost 5 bases, and 9 bases had no gene match. The CDR3 consists of 15 residues.

This clonotype was recorded only once. The chain uses TRBV7-1 and TRBJ1-5; TRBD1 agrees at 9 bases. TRBV7-1 is an open reading frame whose function is uncertain. Trimming at V came to 8 bases and at J to 5 bases, leaving 10 bases not matched to a gene. The CDR3 is 15 amino acids. CDR3 residues: CASGPGGQGDQPQHF. CDR3 bases: TGTGCCAGCGGCCCCGGGGGACAGGGTGATCAGCCCCAGCATTTT.